A selection of T cell receptor beta chains follows, all from one sample in a study of human T cells and chemical hapten exposure. TCRdb re-called the RACE reads through MiXCR, storing one row per CDR3 protein. The sample lists under 300,000 distinct CDR3 sequences; more than 6.5% were seen once. Sequenced material: whole blood, taken in connection with sensitization to the hapten diphenylcyclopropenone (DPC). All receptors come from a woman aged 40 to 55 with alopecia areata. Some clones in this sample may be carry-over from other donors' samples. CDR3s include the opening cysteine and the closing phenylalanine or tryptophan. The order of the fields is D gene, clone size, CDR3 length, V gene, J gene, CDR3 DNA, CDR3 protein. D genes are given only for firm matches. Expanded clones get a size class; other rows say once, few or many, or leave the size out.

NA	NA	13	TRBV20-1	TRBJ2-7	TGCAGCCCCCGCGAGCGGGCCTCCTACGAGCAGTACTTC	CSPRERASYEQYF
NA	few	15	TRBV3-1	TRBJ2-5	TGTGCCAGCAGCCAATTCACAGGGCCCCATGAGACCCAGTACTTC	CASSQFTGPHETQYF
TRBD1	NA	16	TRBV12-3/TRBV12-4	TRBJ1-1	TGTGCCAGCAGACCGAACAGGGGTACGGGAAACACTGAAGCTTTCTTT	CASRPNRGTGNTEAFF
NA	NA	14	TRBV29-1	TRBJ2-6	TGCAGCGTTGCATCCTCCTCTGGGGCCAACGTCCTGACTTTC	CSVASSSGANVLTF
NA	few	13	TRBV4-2	TRBJ2-4	TGTGCCAGCAGCCAAGCGTCTGGGGAGTACCCTCACTTC	CASSQASGEYPHF
NA	many	14	TRBV20-1	TRBJ2-7	TGCAGTGCTAGAGATCAGGCTGGGGACTACGAGCAGTACTTC	CSARDQAGDYEQYF
NA	few	12	TRBV7-2	TRBJ2-3	TGTGCCAGCAGTACACCGGCAGATACGCAGTATTTT	CASSTPADTQYF
TRBD1	few	15	TRBV12-3/TRBV12-4	TRBJ2-1	TGTGCCAGCACTAAGGGACAGATCTCCTACAATGAGCAGTTCTTC	CASTKGQISYNEQFF
NA	few	14	TRBV11-2	TRBJ2-3	TGTGCCAGCAGCTTAGATAATGGGCTAGATACGCAGTATTTT	CASSLDNGLDTQYF
NA	few	17	TRBV7-2	TRBJ1-3	TGTGCCAGCAGCTTAAATCGGCTGGGGGTCTCTGGAAACACCATATATTTT	CASSLNRLGVSGNTIYF
TRBD1	few	12	TRBV24-1	TRBJ2-5	TGTGCCACCAGTGACGGACAGGGGGCATCGTACTTC	CATSDGQGASYF
NA	NA	15	TRBV7-2	TRBJ2-3	TGTGCCAGCAGCAGTGGGGCTAGCTTTGGCGATACGCAGTATTTT	CASSSGASFGDTQYF
TRBD2	NA	16	TRBV25-1	TRBJ2-7	TGTGCCAGCAGTGGGGTCCCGGGACTAAGCTCCTACGAGCAGTACTTC	CASSGVPGLSSYEQYF
TRBD2	few	16	TRBV10-3	TRBJ2-1	TGTGCCATCAGTACCACCGGGACTAGTGCCAATAATGAGCAGTTCTTC	CAISTTGTSANNEQFF
NA	NA	17	TRBV28	TRBJ2-3	TGTGCCAGCAGCTCGAGTTGGTCGGCGATAGCGGCAGATACGCAGTATTTT	CASSSSWSAIAADTQYF
TRBD1	NA	14	TRBV6-1	TRBJ2-3	TGTGCCAGCAGATCGGGACAGGGTCATGATACGCAGTATTTT	CASRSGQGHDTQYF
NA	few	15	TRBV6-2/TRBV6-3	TRBJ2-1	TGTGCCAGCAGTTTCGACAGGTCCAGCTACAATGAGCAGTTCTTC	CASSFDRSSYNEQFF